A selection of T cell receptor beta chains follows, all from one sample in a study of cytomegalovirus exposure and HLA in healthy donors. Data came from immunoSEQ multiplex PCR; TCRdb stores just in-frame clones and leaves some out. The table lists under 200,000 clones, roughly 80% of them singletons. Sequencing was performed on PBMCs. The source of these receptors is a man aged 50-60 years in good health and CMV-seropositive. Each CDR3 is given with its conserved first and last residue.

j_gene: TRBJ1-1
v_gene: TRBV29-1
CDR3aa: CSVEGWRNTEAFF

j_gene: TRBJ2-1
v_gene: TRBV4-2
CDR3aa: CASSQTLGSGAYNEQFF

j_gene: TRBJ2-3
v_gene: TRBV5-8
CDR3aa: CASSMGQGSGTDTQYF

j_gene: TRBJ1-5
v_gene: TRBV6-5
CDR3aa: CASSPDRVVNQPQHF

j_gene: TRBJ2-2
v_gene: TRBV5-4
CDR3aa: CASSYRQGNTGELFF

j_gene: TRBJ2-2
v_gene: TRBV6-6
CDR3aa: CASSRDTANTGELFF

j_gene: TRBJ2-2
v_gene: TRBV6-1
CDR3aa: CASRTGPNTGELFF

j_gene: TRBJ2-7
v_gene: TRBV9
CDR3aa: CASSEGTSGPGGEQYF

j_gene: TRBJ1-2
v_gene: TRBV5-1
CDR3aa: CASSLGGNYGYTF

j_gene: TRBJ2-7
v_gene: TRBV28
CDR3aa: CASSLPGLNSYEQYF

j_gene: TRBJ2-5
v_gene: TRBV29-1
CDR3aa: CSSSPVGETQYF

j_gene: TRBJ1-4
v_gene: TRBV19
CDR3aa: CASSARGTNEKLFF

j_gene: TRBJ2-2
v_gene: TRBV7-3
CDR3aa: CASSSDSGLAGVYSPGELFF

j_gene: TRBJ2-1
v_gene: TRBV19
CDR3aa: CASSNNRGAGFF

j_gene: TRBJ2-3
v_gene: TRBV2
CDR3aa: CASSEPGLHWTDTQYF

j_gene: TRBJ2-7
v_gene: TRBV27
CDR3aa: CASSTSGYEQYF